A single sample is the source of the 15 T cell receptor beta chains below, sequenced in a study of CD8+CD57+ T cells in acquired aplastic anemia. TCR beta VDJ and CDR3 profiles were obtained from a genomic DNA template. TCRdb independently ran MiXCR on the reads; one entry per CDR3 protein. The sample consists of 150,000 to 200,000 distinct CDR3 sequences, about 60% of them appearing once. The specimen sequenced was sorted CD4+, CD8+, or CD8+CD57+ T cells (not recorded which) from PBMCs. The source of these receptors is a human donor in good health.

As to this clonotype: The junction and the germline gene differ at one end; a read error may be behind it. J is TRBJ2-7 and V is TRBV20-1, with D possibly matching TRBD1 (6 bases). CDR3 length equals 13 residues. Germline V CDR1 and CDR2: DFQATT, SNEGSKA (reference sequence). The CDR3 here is CSASSQQGYGQYF. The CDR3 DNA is TGCAGTGCCAGCTCACAACAGGGCTACGGGCAGTACTTC.

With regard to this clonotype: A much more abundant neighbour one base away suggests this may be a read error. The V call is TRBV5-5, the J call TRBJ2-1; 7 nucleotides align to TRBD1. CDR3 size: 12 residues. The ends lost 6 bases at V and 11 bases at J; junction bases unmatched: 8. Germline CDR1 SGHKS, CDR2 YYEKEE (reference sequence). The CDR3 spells CASITDRNKQFF. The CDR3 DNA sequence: TGTGCCAGCATCACGGACAGGAATAAGCAGTTCTTC.

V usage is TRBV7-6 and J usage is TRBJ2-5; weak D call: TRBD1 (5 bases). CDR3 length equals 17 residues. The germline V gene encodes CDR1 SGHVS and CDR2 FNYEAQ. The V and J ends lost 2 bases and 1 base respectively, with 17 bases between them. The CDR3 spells CASSLPHGQDFQETQYF. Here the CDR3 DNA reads TGTGCCAGCAGCTTACCCCACGGACAAGATTTCCAAGAGACCCAGTACTTC.

The CDR3 DNA is TGTGCCAGCAGTCCCACGCTCCCTGCTTACTACGAGCAGTACTTC. Its protein product is CASSPTLPAYYEQYF. This sequence joins TRBV27 and TRBJ2-7; D is uncertain. V was cut by 5 bases and J by 3 bases, with 17 bases left in between. This CDR3 region has 15 residues. CDR1 and CDR2 (germline): MNHEY, SMNVEV (reference sequence).

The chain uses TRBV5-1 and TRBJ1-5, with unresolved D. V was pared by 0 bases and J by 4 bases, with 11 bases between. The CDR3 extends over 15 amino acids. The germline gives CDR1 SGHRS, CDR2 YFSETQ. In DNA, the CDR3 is TGCGCCAGCAGCTTGGGGTCCGGGCCAAATCAGCCCCAGCATTTT. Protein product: CASSLGSGPNQPQHF.

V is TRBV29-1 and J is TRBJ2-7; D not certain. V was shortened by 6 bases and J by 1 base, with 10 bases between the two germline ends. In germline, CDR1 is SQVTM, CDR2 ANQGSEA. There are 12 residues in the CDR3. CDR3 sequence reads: CSVETESYEQYF. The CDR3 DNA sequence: TGCAGCGTGGAGACTGAGTCCTACGAGCAGTACTTC.

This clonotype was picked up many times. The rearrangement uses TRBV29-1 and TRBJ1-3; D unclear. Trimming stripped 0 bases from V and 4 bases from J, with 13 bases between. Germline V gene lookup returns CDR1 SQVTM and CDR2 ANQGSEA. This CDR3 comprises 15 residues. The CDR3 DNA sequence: TGCAGCGTTGAAGATCCCGACCTGACAGGAAACACCATATATTTT. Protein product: CSVEDPDLTGNTIYF.

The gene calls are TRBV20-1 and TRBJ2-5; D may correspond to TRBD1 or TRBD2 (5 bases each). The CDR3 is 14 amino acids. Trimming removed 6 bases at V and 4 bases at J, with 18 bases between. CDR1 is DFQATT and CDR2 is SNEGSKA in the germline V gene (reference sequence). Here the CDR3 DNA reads TGCAGTGCCACTGGGACGGGTGGATTAGAGACCCAGTACTTC. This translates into CSATGTGGLETQYF.

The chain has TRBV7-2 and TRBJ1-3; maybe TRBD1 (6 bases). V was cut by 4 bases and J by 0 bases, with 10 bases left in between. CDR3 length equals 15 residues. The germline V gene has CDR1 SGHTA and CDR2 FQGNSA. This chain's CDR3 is CASSSGHRSGNTIYF. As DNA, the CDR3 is TGTGCCAGCAGCTCGGGACACCGCTCTGGAAACACCATATATTTT. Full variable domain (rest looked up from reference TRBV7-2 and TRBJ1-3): GAGVSQSPSNKVTEKGKDVELRCDPISGHTALYWYRQSLGQGLEFLIYFQGNSAPDKSGLPSDRFSAERTGGSVSTLTIQRTQQEDSAVYLCASSSGHRSGNTIYFGEGSWLTVV.

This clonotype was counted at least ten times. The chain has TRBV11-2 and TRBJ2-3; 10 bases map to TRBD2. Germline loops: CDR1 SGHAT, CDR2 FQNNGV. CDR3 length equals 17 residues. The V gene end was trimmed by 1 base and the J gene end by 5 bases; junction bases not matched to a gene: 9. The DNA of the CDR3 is TGTGCCAGCAGCTTAGGGGCCCTAGCGGGAGTCGTAGATACGCAGTATTTT. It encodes CASSLGALAGVVDTQYF.

CDR3 protein: CASSVDSSEAFF. The CDR3 DNA reads as TGTGCCAGCAGTGTCGACAGTTCTGAAGCTTTCTTT. The chain is built from TRBV12-3 or TRBV12-4 and TRBJ1-1, with D possibly TRBD1 on 5 matching bases. The CDR3 runs 12 residues. V was pared by 5 bases and J by 6 bases, with 10 bases between.

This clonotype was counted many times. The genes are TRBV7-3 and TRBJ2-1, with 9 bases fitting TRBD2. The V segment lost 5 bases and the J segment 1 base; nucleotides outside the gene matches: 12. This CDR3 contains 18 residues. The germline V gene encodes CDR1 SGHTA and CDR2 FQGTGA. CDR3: CASSPDPLSGGSYNEQFF. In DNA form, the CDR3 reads TGTGCCAGCAGCCCAGACCCCTTAAGCGGGGGGTCCTACAATGAGCAGTTCTTC.

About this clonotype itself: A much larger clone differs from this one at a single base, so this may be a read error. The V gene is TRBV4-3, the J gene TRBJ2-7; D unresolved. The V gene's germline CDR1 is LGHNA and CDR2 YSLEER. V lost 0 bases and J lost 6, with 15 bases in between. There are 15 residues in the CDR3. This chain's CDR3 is CASSQDTQDLAEQYF. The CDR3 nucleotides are TGCGCCAGCAGCCAAGATACCCAGGATCTCGCCGAGCAGTACTTC.

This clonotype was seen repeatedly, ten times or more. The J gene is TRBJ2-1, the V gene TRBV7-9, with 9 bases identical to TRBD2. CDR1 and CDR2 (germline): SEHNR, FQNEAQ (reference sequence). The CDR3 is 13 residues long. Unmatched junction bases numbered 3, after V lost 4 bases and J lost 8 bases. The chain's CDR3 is CASSSGLADEQFF. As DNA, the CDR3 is TGTGCCAGCAGCTCGGGACTAGCCGATGAGCAGTTCTTC. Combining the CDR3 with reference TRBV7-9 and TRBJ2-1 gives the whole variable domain DTGVSQNPRHKITKRGQNVTFRCDPISEHNRLYWYRQTLGQGPEFLTYFQNEAQLEKSRLLSDRFSAERPKGSFSTLEIQRTEQGDSAMYLCASSSGLADEQFFGPGTRLTVL.

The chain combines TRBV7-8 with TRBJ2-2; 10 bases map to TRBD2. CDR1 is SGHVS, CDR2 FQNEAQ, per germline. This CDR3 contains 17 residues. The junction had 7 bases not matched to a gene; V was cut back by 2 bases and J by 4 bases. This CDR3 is CASSLLSSGRVTGELFF. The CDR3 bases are TGTGCCAGCAGCTTACTAAGCAGCGGGAGGGTCACCGGGGAGCTGTTTTTT.